The rows below give T cell receptor beta chains drawn from one sample of a study of blood T cell repertoires in COVID-19. Using immunoSEQ multiplex PCR, the repertoire was profiled, and TCRdb retains in-frame clones only, with some absent. The sample consists of roughly 330,000 clones, 65% to 90% of them appearing once. Material: PBMCs or T cells enriched from blood (not recorded which). The origin of the receptors is a woman between 18 and 29 years old who had recovered from COVID-19. Each CDR3 is given with its conserved first and last residue. D genes are given only for firm matches. Size is stated for part of the rows, as once, few or many counts, or as a class when the clone is expanded.

d_call,v_call,j_call,clone_size,cdr3_aa,cdr3_nt
-,TRBV7-9,TRBJ2-2,-,CASSLRQTANTGELFF,TGTGCCAGCAGCTTAAGACAAACAGCTAACACCGGGGAGCTGTTTTTT
-,TRBV5-6,TRBJ2-7,once,CASRFSGSYEQYF,TGTGCCAGCAGGTTTAGCGGATCCTACGAGCAGTACTTC
-,TRBV10-2,TRBJ2-5,-,CASMRDLKTQYF,TGCGCCAGCATGCGGGACCTAAAGACCCAGTACTTC
-,TRBV7-9,TRBJ2-5,-,CASSSRDQETQYF,TGTGCCAGCAGCTCGAGGGATCAAGAGACCCAGTACTTC
-,TRBV5-4,TRBJ2-7,-,CASSLGGTRTYEQYF,TGTGCCAGCAGCTTGGGCGGGACTCGTACCTACGAGCAGTACTTC
TRBD1,TRBV4-1,TRBJ2-1,-,CASSQGDRGLNEQFF,TGCGCCAGCAGCCAAGGGGACAGGGGATTAAATGAGCAGTTCTTC
-,TRBV6-5,TRBJ2-5,-,CASSSYREETQYF,TGTGCCAGCAGTTCTTACAGGGAAGAGACCCAGTACTTC
-,TRBV21-1,TRBJ2-2,-,CASSKSPGANTGELFF,TGTGCCAGCAGCAAATCGCCGGGGGCGAACACCGGGGAGCTGTTTTTT
-,TRBV11-2,TRBJ2-5,-,CASSQTDSSQYF,TGTGCCAGCAGCCAAACCGACAGTTCCCAGTACTTC
TRBD1,TRBV7-2,TRBJ1-1,-,CASSLTGEEAFF,TGTGCCAGCAGCTTAACAGGGGAAGAAGCTTTCTTT
TRBD2,TRBV7-3,TRBJ2-1,-,CASSLRGLAGRNEQFF,TGTGCCAGCAGCTTAAGGGGGTTAGCGGGAAGGAATGAGCAGTTCTTC
-,TRBV2,TRBJ1-5,once,CASSAFSAGWQPQHF,TGTGCCAGCAGTGCATTCTCGGCAGGGTGGCAGCCCCAGCATTTT
-,TRBV5-8,TRBJ2-1,few,CASSLARLAGYNEQFF,TGTGCCAGCAGCTTGGCCAGGCTAGCTGGCTACAATGAGCAGTTCTTC
-,TRBV28,TRBJ1-2,-,CASSSRGNGDTF,TGTGCCAGCAGTTCCCGGGGAAACGGGGACACCTTC
-,TRBV28,TRBJ2-5,-,CASSLTGSQETQYF,TGTGCCAGCAGTTTAACAGGCAGCCAAGAGACCCAGTACTTC
-,TRBV11-2,TRBJ1-3,-,CASSLAGQHLGNTIYF,TGTGCCAGCAGCTTAGCTGGGCAGCACCTCGGTAACACCATATATTTT
TRBD1,TRBV5-1,TRBJ2-7,-,CASSLLTGGNEQYF,TGCGCCAGCAGCTTATTGACAGGGGGCAACGAGCAGTACTTC
-,TRBV11-2,TRBJ2-1,-,CASTKGANPYNEQFF,TGTGCCAGCACCAAAGGGGCGAATCCGTACAATGAGCAGTTCTTC
TRBD1,TRBV10-2,TRBJ2-3,once,CASSMGQGFESTDTQYF,TGCGCCAGCAGTATGGGACAGGGATTTGAAAGCACAGATACGCAGTATTTT
TRBD2,TRBV4-1,TRBJ2-1,-,CASSPPLLAREGNEQFF,TGCGCCAGCAGCCCCCCTCTCTTAGCCAGGGAGGGCAATGAGCAGTTCTTC
-,TRBV5-1,TRBJ1-2,-,CASSSGNSDNYGYTF,TGCGCCAGCAGCTCGGGGAACAGCGACAACTATGGCTACACCTTC
-,TRBV19,TRBJ2-5,once,CASSPPGHPQETQYF,TGTGCCAGTAGTCCGCCGGGACACCCGCAAGAGACCCAGTACTTC
-,TRBV4-1,TRBJ2-2,-,CASSQDSTRSNTGELFF,TGCGCCAGCAGCCAAGATTCTACGCGGTCGAACACCGGGGAGCTGTTTTTT
TRBD1,TRBV20-1,TRBJ1-1,few,CSASVLGQGWTEAFF,TGCAGTGCTAGTGTATTGGGACAGGGATGGACTGAAGCTTTCTTT
TRBD1,TRBV7-9,TRBJ1-2,-,CASSDGQGHYGYTF,TGTGCCAGCAGCGATGGACAGGGCCACTATGGCTACACCTTC
TRBD1,TRBV6-5,TRBJ1-1,-,CASSSDRARTFEAFF,TGTGCCAGCAGCTCAGACAGGGCGAGGACCTTTGAAGCTTTCTTT
-,TRBV28,TRBJ2-6,-,CASSLHLGARSGANVLTF,TGTGCCAGCAGTTTACATCTGGGGGCCCGCTCTGGGGCCAACGTCCTGACTTTC
-,TRBV29-1,TRBJ1-4,few,CSVPTATNEKLFF,TGCAGCGTCCCCACGGCAACTAATGAAAAACTGTTTTTT
-,TRBV9,TRBJ2-5,-,CASSPDQETQYF,TGTGCCAGCAGCCCGGACCAAGAGACCCAGTACTTC
TRBD1,TRBV7-6,TRBJ2-2,-,CASRLQQGANTGELFF,TGTGCCAGCAGACTCCAACAGGGGGCGAACACCGGGGAGCTGTTTTTT
-,TRBV30,TRBJ1-1,-,CAWTGQIGTEAFF,TGTGCCTGGACAGGACAAATTGGCACTGAAGCTTTCTTT